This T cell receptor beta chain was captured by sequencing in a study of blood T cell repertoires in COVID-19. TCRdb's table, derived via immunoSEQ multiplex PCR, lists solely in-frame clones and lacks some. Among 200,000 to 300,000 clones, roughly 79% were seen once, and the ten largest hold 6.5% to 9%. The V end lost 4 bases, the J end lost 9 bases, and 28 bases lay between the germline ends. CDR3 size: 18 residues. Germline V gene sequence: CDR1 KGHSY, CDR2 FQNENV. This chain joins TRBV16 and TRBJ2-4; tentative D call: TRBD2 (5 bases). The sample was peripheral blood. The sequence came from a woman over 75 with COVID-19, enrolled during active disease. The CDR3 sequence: CASSLLGAGTKRGGIQYF. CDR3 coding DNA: TGTGCCAGCAGCCTCCTGGGCGCCGGCACCAAACGAGGAGGCATTCAGTACTTC.